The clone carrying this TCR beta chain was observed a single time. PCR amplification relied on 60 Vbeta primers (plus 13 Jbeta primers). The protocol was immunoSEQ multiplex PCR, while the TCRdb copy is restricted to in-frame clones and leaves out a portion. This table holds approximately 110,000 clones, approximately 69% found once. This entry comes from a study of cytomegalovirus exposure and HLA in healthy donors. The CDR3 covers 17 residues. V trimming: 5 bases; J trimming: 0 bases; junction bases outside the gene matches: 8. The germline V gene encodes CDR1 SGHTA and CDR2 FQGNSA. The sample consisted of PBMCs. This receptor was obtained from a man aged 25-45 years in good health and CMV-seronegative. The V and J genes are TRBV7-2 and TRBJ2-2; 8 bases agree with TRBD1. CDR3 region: CASSPGTGRANTGELFF. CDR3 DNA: TGTGCCAGCAGCCCCGGGACAGGTCGTGCGAACACCGGGGAGCTGTTTTTT.